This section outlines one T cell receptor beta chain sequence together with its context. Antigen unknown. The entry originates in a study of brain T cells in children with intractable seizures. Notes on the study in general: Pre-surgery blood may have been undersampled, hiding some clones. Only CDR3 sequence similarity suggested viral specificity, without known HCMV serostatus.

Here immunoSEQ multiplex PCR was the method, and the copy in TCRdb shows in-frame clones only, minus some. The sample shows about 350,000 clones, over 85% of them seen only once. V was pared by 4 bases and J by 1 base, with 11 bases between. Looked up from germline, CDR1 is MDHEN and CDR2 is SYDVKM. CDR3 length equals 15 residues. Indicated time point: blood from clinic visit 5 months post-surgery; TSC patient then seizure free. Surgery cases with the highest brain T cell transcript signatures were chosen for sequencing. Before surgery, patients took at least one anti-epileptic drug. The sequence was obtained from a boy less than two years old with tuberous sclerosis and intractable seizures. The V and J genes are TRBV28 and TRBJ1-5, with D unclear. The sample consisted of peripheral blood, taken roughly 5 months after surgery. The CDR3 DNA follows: TGTGCCAGCAGTTATCGGGTTTTGAGCAATCAGCCCCAGCATTTT. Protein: CASSYRVLSNQPQHF.